This TCR beta chain was documented in a study of technical replicates of blood from a handful of donors. V shed 6 bases and J 0 bases; nucleotides not matched to a gene: 3. The CDR3 length is 14 residues. CDR1 and CDR2 (germline): MNHEY, SMNVEV (reference sequence). Libraries were prepared by immunoSEQ multiplex PCR; TCRdb keeps only in-frame clonotypes and omits some of them. In the table there are some 93,000 clones, 95% of which are singletons. The sequencing input was T cells isolated from PBMCs. This chain uses TRBV27 with TRBJ2-7; 9 bases are a match to TRBD1. The origin of this receptor is a human donor in good health. Here the CDR3 DNA reads TGTGCCAGCAGACGGGGACAGGGCTCCTACGAGCAGTACTTC. Protein product: CASRRGQGSYEQYF.